A single sample gave rise to the 11 T cell receptor beta chains below, sequenced in a study of blood T cell repertoires in COVID-19. Only in-frame clones appear in the TCRdb table, and some are missing; sequencing was by immunoSEQ multiplex PCR. The top ten hold 7.2% of the sample, which has roughly 230,000 clones, around 90% seen once. The specimen sequenced was PBMCs or T cells enriched from blood (not recorded which). These receptors originate from a man between 25 and 39 years old in a cohort exposed to, infected with or recovered from COVID-19 (not recorded which).

The genes are TRBV27 and TRBJ1-5; a possible D gene is TRBD1 (5 bases). The V end lost 4 bases, the J end lost 3 bases, and 10 bases lay between the germline ends. Germline lookup yields CDR1 MNHEY and CDR2 SMNVEV (reference sequence). This CDR3 is built from 14 residues. The CDR3 DNA is TGTGCCAGCAGTTCTACAGGATACAATCAGCCCCAGCATTTT. It yields the protein CASSSTGYNQPQHF.

The chain joins TRBV10-3 to TRBJ1-4, with 9 bases identical to TRBD1. V lost 2 bases, J lost 7 bases, and 8 bases stayed unmatched. Germline V gene data show CDR1 as ENHRY and CDR2 as SYGVKD. The CDR3 runs to 16 residues. CDR3: CAISEGGRTGAEKLFF. Written as DNA, the CDR3 is TGTGCCATCAGTGAGGGGGGACGGACAGGGGCTGAAAAACTGTTTTTT.

V gene TRBV10-3 combines with J gene TRBJ1-5, with 7 bases fitting TRBD1. The CDR3 spans 15 residues. Germline lookup yields CDR1 ENHRY and CDR2 SYGVKD. Germline trimming cut 0 bases from V and 6 bases from J; bases unmatched to any gene: 5. The CDR3: CAISESTGVSQPQHF. The CDR3 DNA follows: TGTGCCATCAGTGAGTCCACAGGGGTGAGTCAGCCCCAGCATTTT.

This chain connects TRBV7-9 to TRBJ1-2, with a possible D match to TRBD1 (6 bases). CDR3 length: 15 amino acids. Between the trimmed V and J ends, which lost 1 base and 4 bases, there was a span of 13 bases. The germline gives CDR1 SEHNR, CDR2 FQNEAQ (reference sequence). The CDR3 loop is CASSLEDSSSYGYTF. CDR3 bases: TGTGCCAGCAGCTTAGAGGACAGTAGTAGCTATGGCTACACCTTC.

This sequence joins TRBV5-8 and TRBJ1-1; 7 nucleotides line up with TRBD1. J lost 6 bases, V lost 0 bases, and 5 bases had no gene match. CDR1 is SGHTS and CDR2 is YDEGEE in the germline V gene. The CDR3 consists of 14 residues. The CDR3 is CASSLGQGQSEAFF. CDR3 coding DNA: TGTGCCAGCAGCTTGGGGCAGGGACAGTCTGAAGCTTTCTTT. Filled out from reference TRBV5-8 and TRBJ1-1, the complete variable domain reads EAGVTQSPTHLIKTRGQQATLRCSPISGHTSVYWYQQALGLGLQFLLWYDEGEERNRGNFPPRFSGRQFPNYSSELNVNALELEDSALYLCASSLGQGQSEAFFGQGTRLTVV.

The J gene is TRBJ2-7, the V gene TRBV7-2; the D is unclear. The CDR3 has 15 residues. The V end was cut by 1 base, the J end by 3 bases, with 13 bases between. The germline V gene has CDR1 SGHTA and CDR2 FQGNSA. The CDR3 is CASSLGTRPFYEQYF. CDR3 nucleotides: TGTGCCAGCAGCTTAGGTACTCGCCCCTTCTACGAGCAGTACTTC.

The CDR3 sequence: CASSPRAKRGEHNEQFF. DNA for the CDR3: TGTGCCAGCAGCCCCCGGGCCAAGCGCGGGGAACACAATGAGCAGTTCTTC. V is TRBV9 and J is TRBJ2-1; maybe TRBD2 (6 bases). The CDR3 is 17 amino acids. Trimming pared 4 bases from V and 5 bases from J, leaving 22 bases between. The germline CDR1 and CDR2 sequences are SGDLS and YYNGEE.

The chain joins TRBV9 to TRBJ2-1, with TRBD2 identical over 7 bases. V lost 0 bases to trimming and J lost 1 base; unmatched junction nucleotides: 7. This CDR3 contains 17 residues. Germline values: CDR1 SGDLS, CDR2 YYNGEE. The CDR3 here is CASSVGAAGASYNEQFF. DNA for the CDR3: TGTGCCAGCAGCGTAGGGGCGGCGGGAGCATCCTACAATGAGCAGTTCTTC. The entire variable domain, with the rest obtained from reference TRBV9 and TRBJ2-1, is as follows: DSGVTQTPKHLITATGQRVTLRCSPRSGDLSVYWYQQSLDQGLQFLIQYYNGEERAKGNILERFSAQQFPDLHSELNLSSLELGDSALYFCASSVGAAGASYNEQFFGPGTRLTVL.

This chain joins TRBV19 and TRBJ2-1; TRBD2 matches at 9 bases. The CDR3 length is 18 residues. CDR1 and CDR2 from the germline V gene are LNHDA and SQIVND (reference sequence). The V segment lost 3 bases and the J segment 3 bases; nucleotides outside the gene matches: 12. Here the CDR3 reads CASSIKGRGLAGYNEQFF. The CDR3 nucleotides read TGTGCCAGTAGTATTAAAGGACGGGGACTAGCTGGCTACAATGAGCAGTTCTTC.

The chain links TRBV12-3 or TRBV12-4 to TRBJ2-7, with D possibly being TRBD2 (6 bases). This CDR3 comprises 13 residues. V was cut by 3 bases and J by 4 bases, with 10 bases left in between. The CDR3 coding sequence is TGTGCCAGCAGTTTCCTAGCGCAGTACGAGCAGTACTTC. Protein: CASSFLAQYEQYF.

This clone has just one count. The chain is built from TRBV7-8 and TRBJ2-1; 8 bases match TRBD1. V lost 5 bases to trimming and J lost 2 bases; unmatched junction nucleotides: 5. CDR3 length: 15 residues. The V gene's germline CDR1 is SGHVS and CDR2 FQNEAQ. CDR3 region: CASSPTGEPYNEQFF. The CDR3 DNA reads as TGTGCCAGCAGCCCGACAGGGGAGCCCTACAATGAGCAGTTCTTC.